The clone carrying this T cell receptor beta chain was picked up many times. Antigen specificity is unknown. The CDR3 goes on 3 residues after the read ends, and that part is filled in from the germline J gene. This sample is drawn from a study of T cell clonality in common variable immunodeficiency. The CDR3 loop spans 15 amino acids. Germline V lookup: CDR1 GTSNPN, CDR2 SVGIG (reference sequence). J gave up 0 bases and V 4 bases, and 2 bases lay outside the gene matches. The study, taken as a whole, reports: T cell subpopulation sequencing would be needed to explain CVID clonality. Common variable immunodeficiency TCR beta sequences reportedly had fewer deletions and N-nucleotide insertions.

Some clones are missing from TCRdb's copy, which holds only in-frame ones; the method was immunoSEQ multiplex PCR. Recorded here are about 45,000 clones, none singletons. The source is a person aged 18 to 75 in good health. V and J are TRBV30 and TRBJ2-2; 10 positions agree with TRBD2. The specimen sequenced was peripheral blood mononuclear cells. The CDR3 bases that were read are TGTGCCTGGATGGGACTAGCGTCGAACACCGGGGAG. This sequence encodes CAWMGLASNTGE. The entire CDR3 protein reads CAWMGLASNTGELFF. The full variable domain, with the rest looked up from reference TRBV30 and TRBJ2-2, is SQTIHQWPATLVQPVGSPLSLECTVEGTSNPNLYWYRQAAGRGLQLLFYSVGIGQISSEVPQNLSASRPQDRQFILSSKKLLLSDSGFYLCAWMGLASNTGELFFGEGSRLTVL.